The 23 T cell receptor beta chains in this list originate from one sample, sequenced in a study of shared clonotypes between healthy human individuals. The data were produced by immunoSEQ multiplex PCR, yet TCRdb's version contains in-frame clones alone and is incomplete. The top ten hold over 0.12% of the sample, which has more than 2,000,000 clones, approximately 92% seen once. Sequencing used naive CD4+ T cells sorted from blood. Subset described: CD45RA+ positively selected. These receptors came from a man between 18 and 35 years old in good health.

V usage is TRBV15 and J usage is TRBJ2-2, with 10 bases that match TRBD1. With V trimmed by 0 bases and J by 3 bases, 4 bases remained unmatched. Germline assignment: CDR1 LNHNV and CDR2 YYDKDF (reference sequence). The CDR3 extends over 17 amino acids. Written as DNA, the CDR3 is TGTGCCACCAGCAGAGATCGACAGGGGGCCGACACCGGGGAGCTGTTTTTT. Translation: CATSRDRQGADTGELFF. The full variable domain, completed using reference TRBV15 and TRBJ2-2, is DAMVIQNPRYQVTQFGKPVTLSCSQTLNHNVMYWYQQKSSQAPKLLFHYYDKDFNNEADTPDNFQSRRPNTSFCFLDIRSPGLGDTAMYLCATSRDRQGADTGELFFGEGSRLTVL.

Comment on this clone: This CDR3 is also generated by other DNA sequences in the sample. The chain carries TRBV18 and TRBJ2-5; D is ambiguous. Germline loops: CDR1 KGHSH, CDR2 LQKENI. The length of the CDR3 is 13 residues. Trimming removed 1 base from V and 1 base from J, with 4 bases in between. Here the CDR3 reads CASSPQGQETQYF. The DNA for the CDR3 is TGTGCCAGCTCACCACAGGGCCAAGAGACCCAGTACTTC.

This chain links TRBV18 with TRBJ2-7; D may be TRBD1 (6 bases). The V end lost 5 bases, the J end lost 5 bases, and 16 bases lay between the germline ends. The CDR3 spans 14 residues. Germline V gene sequence: CDR1 KGHSH, CDR2 LQKENI. The CDR3 protein is CASSVTGMKNEQYF. CDR3 sequence (DNA): TGTGCCAGCTCAGTAACAGGGATGAAGAACGAGCAGTACTTC.

This clone was detected once. This chain uses TRBV19 with TRBJ2-7, with 7 bases that match TRBD1. J gave up 0 bases and V 4 bases, and 6 bases lay outside the gene matches. The germline gives CDR1 LNHDA, CDR2 SQIVND (reference sequence). The CDR3 length is 15 residues. DNA of the CDR3: TGTGCCAGTAGTACAGGGGACAGACTCTCCTACGAGCAGTACTTC. Translation: CASSTGDRLSYEQYF.

This sequence joins TRBV18 and TRBJ2-3; the D is unclear. Germline values: CDR1 KGHSH, CDR2 LQKENI. V shed 3 bases and J shed 4 bases, with 11 bases lying between them. The CDR3 totals 14 residues. The CDR3 here is CASSPLGEADTQYF. For the CDR3, the DNA is TGTGCCAGCTCACCTCTTGGCGAGGCAGATACGCAGTATTTT.

Concerning this clone itself: The same CDR3 is also encoded by other DNA sequences in this sample. The chain carries TRBV5-6 and TRBJ1-1, with 7 bases aligning to TRBD1. V lost 4 bases, J lost 1 base, and 4 bases stayed unmatched. CDR1 is SGHDT and CDR2 is YYEEEE in the germline V gene. The CDR3 runs to 14 residues. Here the CDR3 reads CASSAGTANTEAFF. CDR3 DNA: TGTGCCAGCAGCGCCGGGACAGCGAACACTGAAGCTTTCTTT. Complete variable domain (other parts from reference TRBV5-6 and TRBJ1-1): DAGVTQSPTHLIKTRGQQVTLRCSPKSGHDTVSWYQQALGQGPQFIFQYYEEEERQRGNFPDRFSGHQFPNYSSELNVNALLLGDSALYLCASSAGTANTEAFFGQGTRLTVV.

The V gene is TRBV6-5, the J gene TRBJ2-5, with TRBD1 matching over 10 bases. CDR3 length equals 13 residues. Germline CDR1 is MNHEY and CDR2 is SVGAGI. V dropped 6 bases and J dropped 7; count of bases not matched to a gene: 5. The DNA for the CDR3 is TGTGCCAGCAGCCGCCGGACAGGGGGGACCCAGTACTTC. As protein: CASSRRTGGTQYF.

This clone has a single count. This rearrangement joins TRBV5-1 to TRBJ1-4; 9 nucleotides match TRBD1. This CDR3 is built from 17 residues. V lost 4 bases to trimming and J lost 3 bases; unmatched junction nucleotides: 10. Looked up from germline, CDR1 is SGHRS and CDR2 is YFSETQ. For the CDR3, the DNA is TGCGCCAGCAGCGCCACACAGGGGGCAGGGGCTAATGAAAAACTGTTTTTT. This sequence encodes CASSATQGAGANEKLFF.

The J gene is TRBJ2-7, the V gene TRBV6-5; D might be TRBD1 (5 bases). This CDR3 spans 13 amino acids. V lost 6 bases and J 5 bases, leaving 14 bases between the germline ends. CDR1 and CDR2 from the germline V gene are MNHEY and SVGAGI. In DNA, the CDR3 is TGTGCCAGCAGCAGGGTGGGTAGTAACGAGCAGTACTTC. Translated: CASSRVGSNEQYF.

The V gene is TRBV7-9, the J gene TRBJ2-1; 8 positions match TRBD2. V lost 5 bases to trimming and J lost 4 bases; unmatched junction nucleotides: 4. Germline V gene data show CDR1 as SEHNR and CDR2 as FQNEAQ (reference sequence). The CDR3 is 14 residues long. The CDR3 sequence: CASSELAAYNEQFF. CDR3 in DNA: TGTGCCAGCAGCGAACTAGCGGCTTACAATGAGCAGTTCTTC. The whole variable domain, remainder taken from reference TRBV7-9 and TRBJ2-1, is DTGVSQNPRHKITKRGQNVTFRCDPISEHNRLYWYRQTLGQGPEFLTYFQNEAQLEKSRLLSDRFSAERPKGSFSTLEIQRTEQGDSAMYLCASSELAAYNEQFFGPGTRLTVL.

With regard to this clone: This CDR3 is also generated by other DNA sequences in the sample. J is TRBJ2-6 and V is TRBV19; D not resolved. Germline V gene sequence: CDR1 LNHDA, CDR2 SQIVND (reference sequence). The V end was cut by 3 bases, the J end by 0 bases, with 6 bases between. CDR3 length: 15 amino acids. DNA for the CDR3: TGTGCCAGTAGTATCTACAACTCTGGGGCCAACGTCCTGACTTTC. Protein product: CASSIYNSGANVLTF.

To note about this clone: Distinct nucleotide sequences in the sample also encode this CDR3. This sequence joins TRBV19 and TRBJ2-7; the D is unclear. Germline lookup yields CDR1 LNHDA and CDR2 SQIVND (reference sequence). V was shortened by 5 bases and J by 2 bases, with 7 bases between the two germline ends. The CDR3 length is 12 residues. The CDR3, as DNA: TGTGCCAGTAGTGGTGGCCCCTACGAGCAGTACTTC. Translating it yields CASSGGPYEQYF.

J is TRBJ1-4 and V is TRBV6-5; 10 bases are a match to TRBD1. CDR3 length: 14 residues. Looked up from germline, CDR1 is MNHEY and CDR2 is SVGAGI. The V gene end was trimmed by 6 bases and the J gene end by 10 bases; junction bases not matched to a gene: 8. The CDR3 nucleotides read TGTGCCAGCAGGGTCCGACAGGGGGCAGGAAAACTGTTTTTT. It is translated as CASRVRQGAGKLFF.

This clone was recorded only once. The chain recombines TRBV10-3 with TRBJ1-5; 8 nucleotides agree with TRBD1. The CDR3 contains 15 residues. Germline CDR1 is ENHRY and CDR2 is SYGVKD. The V segment lost 2 bases and the J segment 10 bases; nucleotides outside the gene matches: 10. The CDR3 DNA follows: TGTGCCATCAGTGAGCTCGACAGGGGTGGTCAACCCCAGCATTTT. Its protein product is CAISELDRGGQPQHF.

V gene TRBV5-1 combines with J gene TRBJ2-1, with 7 bases matching TRBD2. V lost 0 bases to trimming and J lost 4 bases; unmatched junction nucleotides: 7. Germline-derived CDR1 and CDR2 are SGHRS and YFSETQ. The length of the CDR3 is 16 residues. CDR3 sequence (DNA): TGCGCCAGCAGCTTGGCCTTCGGGGGGACTTACAATGAGCAGTTCTTC. Translated: CASSLAFGGTYNEQFF.

As to this clone: The same CDR3 is also encoded by other DNA sequences in this sample. The chain is built from TRBV18 and TRBJ2-3, with D perhaps matching TRBD2 (5 bases). Germline CDR1 reads KGHSH; CDR2 reads LQKENI. CDR3 length: 14 residues. The V and J ends lost 1 base and 6 bases respectively, with 11 bases between them. The CDR3 coding sequence is TGTGCCAGCTCACCACTCCCCGGAGGCGATACGCAGTATTTT. It is translated as CASSPLPGGDTQYF.

The J gene is TRBJ2-7, the V gene TRBV7-2; 14 bases line up with TRBD2. Germline V gene data show CDR1 as SGHTA and CDR2 as FQGNSA. V trimming: 1 base; J trimming: 5 bases; junction bases outside the gene matches: 7. There are 17 residues in the CDR3. CDR3 sequence reads: CASSLGGLAGVLNEQYF. The DNA of the CDR3 is TGTGCCAGCAGCTTAGGGGGACTAGCGGGAGTTCTCAACGAGCAGTACTTC.

The genes are TRBV9 and TRBJ2-1, with D tentatively TRBD1 (5 bases). From germline, CDR1 is SGDLS and CDR2 YYNGEE. The CDR3 consists of 13 residues. The germline V and J ends were trimmed by 2 bases and 9 bases, with 12 bases remaining between them. Here the CDR3 reads CASSVQSQGEQFF. In DNA form, the CDR3 reads TGTGCCAGCAGCGTCCAATCCCAGGGTGAGCAGTTCTTC.

Remarks on this clone: The sample contains more than one DNA sequence encoding this CDR3. The V gene is TRBV6-5, the J gene TRBJ2-7; no clear D. V lost 5 bases to trimming and J lost 4 bases, with 9 bases between them. The CDR3 extends over 12 amino acids. Germline CDR1 and CDR2: MNHEY and SVGAGI. DNA of the CDR3: TGTGCCAGCAGTCCCGGAGAGTACGAGCAGTACTTC. Its translation is CASSPGEYEQYF.

This chain links TRBV6-1 with TRBJ2-3, with D perhaps TRBD2 (6 bases). CDR1 and CDR2 (germline): MNHNS, SASEGT. The CDR3 consists of 12 residues. V was pared by 10 bases and J by 3 bases, with 11 bases between. In nucleotides, the CDR3 is TGTGCCACCCGACTAGAGACAGATACGCAGTATTTT. This gives the protein CATRLETDTQYF.

The chain joins TRBV30 to TRBJ1-4; D remains ambiguous. Looked up from germline, CDR1 is GTSNPN and CDR2 is SVGIG (reference sequence). The ends were cut back, 3 bases at V and 2 bases at J, with 22 bases in the middle. The CDR3 has 18 residues. CDR3 sequence reads: CAWSRKARDLGTNEKLFF. The CDR3 coding sequence is TGTGCCTGGAGCCGAAAGGCGCGCGACTTGGGTACTAATGAAAAACTGTTTTTT.

This sequence joins TRBV7-9 and TRBJ1-2, with 8 bases fitting TRBD1. Losses at the gene ends were 5 bases for V and 4 bases for J; bases not matched to a gene: 9. CDR1 is SEHNR and CDR2 is FQNEAQ in the germline V gene (reference sequence). There are 15 residues in the CDR3. CDR3 protein: CASSPPLTGGYGYTF. In DNA form, the CDR3 reads TGTGCCAGCAGCCCACCGCTAACAGGGGGCTATGGCTACACCTTC.

This clone was seen a single time. The chain combines TRBV6-5 with TRBJ1-4; D remains unclear. The germline V gene has CDR1 MNHEY and CDR2 SVGAGI. Trimming removed 0 bases at V and 6 bases at J, with 14 bases between. The CDR3 has 16 residues. CDR3 DNA sequence: TGTGCCAGCAGTTACTCCAGCTCATCAAGTGATGAAAAACTGTTTTTT. This codes for CASSYSSSSSDEKLFF.